This entry is about one T cell receptor (beta chain). The sample is drawn from a study of cytomegalovirus exposure and HLA in healthy donors. The PCR contained 60 Vbeta and 13 Jbeta primers. TCRdb's copy holds only in-frame clones and misses some; the assay was immunoSEQ multiplex PCR. Among approximately 150,000 clones listed, 73% were seen once. The germline CDR1 and CDR2 sequences are SGDLS and YYNGEE. CDR3 length equals 15 residues. The V gene end was trimmed by 4 bases and the J gene end by 1 base; junction bases not matched to a gene: 6. Sequenced: PBMCs. V gene TRBV9 combines with J gene TRBJ1-1; 8 nucleotides match TRBD1. The receptor was isolated from a woman aged 18-29 years in good health and CMV-seropositive. CDR3 DNA: TGTGCCAGCAGCACCCGAGGGACAGGGAACACTGAAGCTTTCTTT. Translated, it gives CASSTRGTGNTEAFF. Full variable domain (outside the CDR3, taken from reference TRBV9 and TRBJ1-1): DSGVTQTPKHLITATGQRVTLRCSPRSGDLSVYWYQQSLDQGLQFLIQYYNGEERAKGNILERFSAQQFPDLHSELNLSSLELGDSALYFCASSTRGTGNTEAFFGQGTRLTVV.